The 26 T cell receptor beta chains given below trace back to one sample, sequenced in a study of T cells in tuberculosis. Time point here: new active TB diagnosis, blood taken before or within 7 days of starting treatment. Assay used: immunoSEQ multiplex PCR; TCRdb lists only in-frame clones, some missing. The profile covers roughly 30,000 clones, with roughly 88% appearing a single time and approximately 4.7% taken by the ten largest. Sequenced material: PBMCs, taken at tuberculosis diagnosis. These receptors were taken from an adult with tuberculosis.

This clone has more than one count but fewer than ten. The V call is TRBV27, the J call TRBJ2-5; 7 positions match TRBD2. This CDR3 is built from 15 residues. The germline CDR1 and CDR2 sequences are MNHEY and SMNVEV (reference sequence). V shed 5 bases and J 1 base; nucleotides not matched to a gene: 7. This CDR3 is CASSTLSGGQETQYF. For the CDR3, the DNA is TGTGCCAGCAGTACCCTTTCGGGAGGCCAAGAGACCCAGTACTTC.

The CDR3 region has the DNA TGTGCCAGCAGCGCCGGGACTAGCGTTTACTCCTACGAGCAGTACTTC. This translates into CASSAGTSVYSYEQYF. J is TRBJ2-7 and V is TRBV27; 10 bases agree with TRBD2. Germline trimming cut 6 bases from V and 0 bases from J; bases unmatched to any gene: 8. This CDR3 spans 16 amino acids. CDR1 is MNHEY, CDR2 SMNVEV, per germline (reference sequence).

This chain uses TRBV28 with TRBJ1-1; TRBD1 aligns across 7 bases. Germline CDR1 reads MDHEN; CDR2 reads SYDVKM. The CDR3 is 15 amino acids. The ends lost 4 bases at V and 3 bases at J; junction bases unmatched: 8. The CDR3 DNA reads as TGTGCCAGCAGTTCCCCCACAGGGGCGTACACTGAAGCTTTCTTT. This translates into CASSSPTGAYTEAFF.

This clone came up once. This chain links TRBV18 with TRBJ1-4, with TRBD1 matching 7 bases. Germline trimming cut 0 bases from V and 7 bases from J; bases unmatched to any gene: 8. From germline, CDR1 is KGHSH and CDR2 LQKENI. The CDR3 is made up of 16 amino acids. Written as DNA, the CDR3 is TGTGCCAGCTCACCACCTAATACAGGGGTCGGTGAAAAACTGTTTTTT. It encodes CASSPPNTGVGEKLFF.

V gene TRBV6-1 combines with J gene TRBJ1-1, with 8 bases lining up with TRBD1. CDR1 and CDR2 (germline): MNHNS, SASEGT. The CDR3 has 12 residues. J was trimmed by 4 bases and V by 9 bases; bases with no gene match: 4. CDR3 protein: CASNRGVTEAFF. CDR3 in DNA: TGTGCCAGTAACAGGGGGGTCACTGAAGCTTTCTTT.

The rearrangement joins TRBV28 to TRBJ1-5; TRBD1 is a possible D gene (6 bases). Germline CDR1 is MDHEN and CDR2 is SYDVKM. There are 15 residues in the CDR3. V shed 3 bases and J shed 6 bases, with 15 bases lying between them. The CDR3: CASSFLRGYGQPQHF. CDR3 bases: TGTGCCAGCAGTTTCCTCAGGGGCTACGGTCAGCCCCAGCATTTT.

This sequence joins TRBV5-4 and TRBJ2-7, with TRBD2 identical over 8 bases. The germline CDR1 and CDR2 sequences are SGHNT and YYREEE (reference sequence). This CDR3 is built from 14 residues. V was clipped by 5 bases and J by 0 bases; unmatched bases: 4. CDR3 region: CASSYSGASYEQYF. The CDR3 DNA reads TGTGCCAGCAGTTATAGCGGGGCCTCCTACGAGCAGTACTTC.

The CDR3 DNA reads TGTGCCAGCAGCTTAGGACTACACAATGAGCAGTTCTTC. This sequence encodes CASSLGLHNEQFF. This chain joins TRBV7-3 and TRBJ2-1; a possible D gene is TRBD2 (6 bases). V was clipped by 2 bases and J by 5 bases, with 7 bases between them. This CDR3 is built from 13 residues. Germline loops: CDR1 SGHTA, CDR2 FQGTGA.

This clone was seen only once. The V and J genes are TRBV10-3 and TRBJ1-5; TRBD1 might be the D (5 bases). Germline V gene data show CDR1 as ENHRY and CDR2 as SYGVKD. This CDR3 has 15 amino acids. V was cut by 4 bases and J by 7 bases, with 17 bases left in between. For the CDR3, the DNA is TGTGCCATCAGTGTCGGGGGGGAGGACGGCCAGCCCCAGCATTTT. It is translated as CAISVGGEDGQPQHF.

The V call is TRBV19, the J call TRBJ1-6, with 9 bases lining up with TRBD1. Germline V gene sequence: CDR1 LNHDA, CDR2 SQIVND (reference sequence). V lost 6 bases and J lost 10; bases outside the gene matches: 7. CDR3 size: 14 residues. The CDR3 loop is CASSPNRGLSPLHF. CDR3 DNA: TGTGCCAGTAGCCCCAACAGGGGGCTCTCACCCCTCCACTTT.

The table lists this clone with a count of one. This chain links TRBV19 with TRBJ1-4; 7 nucleotides agree with TRBD1. V dropped 5 bases and J dropped 5; count of bases not matched to a gene: 8. This CDR3 contains 15 residues. The V gene's germline CDR1 is LNHDA and CDR2 SQIVND (reference sequence). CDR3 DNA sequence: TGTGCCAGTAGTGCGACAGGGATGGGGAATGAAAAACTGTTTTTT. Translating it yields CASSATGMGNEKLFF.

The chain couples TRBV5-1 to TRBJ1-3; 7 bases line up with TRBD1. Per germline, CDR1 SGHRS and CDR2 YFSETQ. This CDR3 comprises 14 residues. The ends lost 5 bases at V and 2 bases at J; junction bases unmatched: 4. The CDR3 coding sequence is TGCGCCAGCAGGGCACAGGGGACTGGAAACACCATATATTTT. Its protein is CASRAQGTGNTIYF.

The gene calls are TRBV6-5 and TRBJ1-2; D perhaps matches TRBD1 (5 bases). From germline, CDR1 is MNHEY and CDR2 SVGAGI. With 5 bases removed from V and 4 bases from J, the gap between germline ends came to 8 bases. The CDR3 runs to 12 residues. The CDR3 spells CASSGAGYGYTF. CDR3 coding DNA: TGTGCCAGCAGTGGGGCTGGCTATGGCTACACCTTC.

The genes are TRBV9 and TRBJ2-3; TRBD2 matches 9 bases. Unmatched junction bases numbered 1, after V lost 1 base and J lost 1 base. CDR3 length: 15 amino acids. The germline CDR1 and CDR2 sequences are SGDLS and YYNGEE. The CDR3 DNA is TGTGCCAGCAGCGTAAGCGGGGGGCGCACAGATACGCAGTATTTT. Translating it yields CASSVSGGRTDTQYF.

V is TRBV27 and J is TRBJ2-4; 11 bases are shared with TRBD1. Germline CDR1 and CDR2: MNHEY and SMNVEV (reference sequence). Trimming took 5 bases from V and 0 from J; bases not matched to a gene: 9. The CDR3 is made up of 18 amino acids. The CDR3 spells CASSQGTGGSVAKNIQYF. The CDR3 DNA follows: TGTGCCAGCAGTCAAGGGACAGGGGGTTCGGTAGCCAAAAACATTCAGTACTTC.

The chain recombines TRBV6-5 with TRBJ2-3, with D maybe TRBD2 (7 bases). V lost 0 bases to trimming and J lost 6 bases, with 16 bases between them. The CDR3 is 16 residues long. CDR1 is MNHEY, CDR2 SVGAGI, per germline. The CDR3 DNA sequence: TGTGCCAGCAGTTACTCTGCGGGGGCCCTCGGGGATACGCAGTATTTT. It codes for CASSYSAGALGDTQYF.

The V call is TRBV29-1, the J call TRBJ1-2; no reliable D call. The ends were cut back, 6 bases at V and 6 bases at J, with 8 bases in the middle. CDR1 and CDR2 from the germline V gene are SQVTM and ANQGSEA. This CDR3 contains 10 residues. The CDR3 region has the DNA TGCAGCGTGCTCGGGGATGGCTACACCTTC. Translation: CSVLGDGYTF.

This sequence joins TRBV7-2 and TRBJ1-6, with 8 bases that match TRBD1. This CDR3 contains 15 residues. The V segment lost 4 bases and the J segment 9 bases; nucleotides outside the gene matches: 8. Germline lookup yields CDR1 SGHTA and CDR2 FQGNSA. The CDR3 loop reads CASSWRQGQRSPLHF. The CDR3 DNA sequence: TGTGCCAGCAGCTGGAGACAGGGGCAGCGTTCACCCCTCCACTTT.

The V and J genes are TRBV21-1 and TRBJ2-1; whether TRBD1, the table's D call, matches the DNA was not checked. TRBV21-1 is noted as a pseudogene. The CDR3 covers 20 residues. The CDR3 DNA reads as TGTGCCAGCAGCGGACGGACAGGGGCCACCCAGCCGAGCTCCTACAATGAGCAGTTCTTC. Protein product: CASSGRTGATQPSSYNEQFF.

A word on this clone: Sequence at one end of the junction differs from germline and may be a read error. This chain joins TRBV10-3 and TRBJ1-2; D uncertain. This CDR3 comprises 11 residues. In germline, CDR1 is ENHRY, CDR2 SYGVKD. Written as DNA, the CDR3 is TGTGCCATCAGCCCTAATTATGGCTACACCTTC. Protein sequence: CAISPNYGYTF.

This clone was observed a handful of times. This chain uses TRBV9 with TRBJ1-1; D might be TRBD1 (5 bases). The germline V gene has CDR1 SGDLS and CDR2 YYNGEE. Between the trimmed V and J ends, which lost 0 bases and 1 base, there was a span of 13 bases. The CDR3 sequence is 16 residues long. This CDR3 is CASSVGVDTRNTEAFF. In DNA, the CDR3 is TGTGCCAGCAGCGTAGGGGTGGACACCCGGAACACTGAAGCTTTCTTT.

The V and J genes are TRBV9 and TRBJ2-7, with 9 bases fitting TRBD2. Losses at the gene ends were 0 bases for V and 2 bases for J; bases not matched to a gene: 3. This CDR3 is 15 amino acids long. Looked up from germline, CDR1 is SGDLS and CDR2 is YYNGEE. The CDR3 here is CASSVGGLAAYEQYF. CDR3 nucleotide sequence: TGTGCCAGCAGCGTAGGGGGACTAGCTGCCTACGAGCAGTACTTC.

The J gene is TRBJ1-1, the V gene TRBV6-5; D might be TRBD1 (5 bases). Germline CDR1 and CDR2: MNHEY and SVGAGI. V lost 0 bases to trimming and J lost 0 bases, with 8 bases between them. The CDR3 extends over 15 amino acids. This CDR3 is CASSYSAGMNTEAFF. CDR3 nucleotides: TGTGCCAGCAGTTACTCGGCAGGGATGAACACTGAAGCTTTCTTT.

CDR3 loop: CASSQTTGSNYGYTF. In nucleotides, the CDR3 is TGTGCCAGCAGCCAAACGACAGGATCTAACTATGGCTACACCTTC. This sequence joins TRBV14 and TRBJ1-2; weak D call: TRBD1 (6 bases). In germline, CDR1 is SGHDN, CDR2 FVKESK. CDR3 length equals 15 residues. Trimming removed 2 bases at V and 0 bases at J, with 10 bases between.

CDR3 nucleotides: TGTGCCAGCAGCTCCCCACTCGGGGAAGCTTTCTTT. Its translation is CASSSPLGEAFF. The chain couples TRBV11-2 to TRBJ1-1; D is uncertain. V shed 4 bases and J shed 8 bases, with 11 bases lying between them. Germline-derived CDR1 and CDR2 are SGHAT and FQNNGV. The CDR3 is 12 residues long.

The chain combines TRBV9 with TRBJ1-3, with D hard to call. Trimming shortened V by 0 bases and J by 4 bases, and 5 bases separated the two germline ends. The V gene's germline CDR1 is SGDLS and CDR2 YYNGEE. CDR3 length: 13 amino acids. The CDR3 protein is CASSVGGGNTIYF. CDR3 nucleotide sequence: TGTGCCAGCAGCGTAGGCGGGGGAAACACCATATATTTT.